Below are 6 T cell receptor beta chains sequenced from a single sample in a study of blood T cell repertoires in COVID-19 (TCRdb year 2020). Library preparation was by the immunoSEQ multiplex PCR assay. TCRdb mirrors the immuneACCESS table, restricted to in-frame sequences. Some clones are absent from its copies; in checked studies, under half trace to an unresolved V gene, and the reason for the others is unknown. Recorded for this sample are 160,000 or so clones; roughly 85% of them occurred a single time. Jointly, the top ten make up 1% to 1.2% of the sample. The sequencing sample was made of peripheral blood. All receptors derive from a man aged 40-49 years with acute or convalescent COVID-19.

The chain employs TRBV18 and TRBJ2-7; a weak D match, TRBD1 (7 bases). CDR3 size: 14 residues. With 4 bases removed from V and 4 bases from J, the gap between germline ends came to 14 bases. Germline loops: CDR1 KGHSH, CDR2 LQKENI. The CDR3: CASSQWRDSYEQYF. CDR3 bases: TGTGCCAGCTCACAGTGGCGGGACAGTTACGAGCAGTACTTC.

The V gene is TRBV19, the J gene TRBJ2-1; no firm D call. The CDR3 contains 13 residues. The germline gives CDR1 LNHDA, CDR2 SQIVND (reference sequence). V lost 1 base to trimming and J lost 5 bases, with 6 bases between them. The CDR3 DNA sequence: TGTGCCAGTAGTATAGTCCAGAACAATGAGCAGTTCTTC. This translates into CASSIVQNNEQFF.

This clone was seen only a few times. The chain recombines TRBV9 with TRBJ2-7; D uncertain. The CDR3 is 14 residues long. The V gene lost 0 bases and the J gene lost 0 bases, with 7 bases spanning the gap. CDR1 is SGDLS and CDR2 is YYNGEE in the germline V gene. In DNA form, the CDR3 reads TGTGCCAGCAGCGTAGAGCCGAGCTCCTACGAGCAGTACTTC. Its protein product is CASSVEPSSYEQYF.

The chain links TRBV7-2 to TRBJ2-5, with D unclear. V was trimmed by 1 base and J by 5 bases, leaving 11 bases between them. This CDR3 is 14 amino acids long. CDR1 SGHTA and CDR2 FQGNSA come from the germline V gene. For the CDR3, the DNA is TGTGCCAGCAGCTTAGAAGAACCGGGTGAGACCCAGTACTTC. It specifies CASSLEEPGETQYF.

The V call is TRBV7-8, the J call TRBJ2-1; D not resolved. Germline V CDR1 and CDR2: SGHVS, FQNEAQ. The germline V and J ends were trimmed by 1 base and 7 bases, with 11 bases remaining between them. There are 14 residues in the CDR3. CDR3 region: CASSLGLAENEQFF. DNA of the CDR3: TGTGCCAGCAGCTTAGGCTTGGCTGAAAATGAGCAGTTCTTC.

The chain has TRBV7-8 and TRBJ2-7; tentative D call: TRBD2 (5 bases). The germline V gene has CDR1 SGHVS and CDR2 FQNEAQ. The CDR3 is 15 residues long. V dropped 0 bases and J dropped 2 bases, with 11 bases sitting between them. This chain's CDR3 is CASSLARLPTYEQYF. CDR3 bases: TGTGCCAGCAGCTTAGCTCGACTACCTACCTACGAGCAGTACTTC.